This TCR beta chain was sequenced for a study of blood T cells in healthy people across ages (dated by TCRdb to the mid-2010s). Regarding the complete study: Template switching captured roughly one uniquely barcoded TCR beta cDNA molecule per two T cells in model experiments. The study measured age-related changes in TCR beta repertoire diversity using deep sequencing normalized with unique cDNA molecular identifiers. The donors were split into four age groups: young (average roughly 15 years), middle-aged (around 40), aged (over 55) and long-lived (over 80). Donors of different ages were randomly distributed across sequencing lanes to avoid experimental bias. The study analyzed two additional independent replicas of 1 million unique cDNA reads from the same blood draw for two donors, one aged 18 to 30 and one aged 80 or older.

Library method: 5' RACE. Sequencer: Illumina HiSeq 2500. A second PCR of about 7 to 12 cycles was performed with a sample-barcoded 5' primer and a J-beta primer mix. A template-switch 5' adaptor carrying 12 random nucleotides introduced a unique molecular identifier onto each TCR beta cDNA molecule. Each sample yielded at least 2.5 million CDR3-containing paired-end reads. First-strand cDNA was synthesized from all RNA with the Mint cDNA synthesis kit, primed by a TRBC-specific oligonucleotide. After uracil-DNA glycosylase treatment, a first 18-cycle PCR used universal primers M1SS and BC2_uni_R on all cDNA. Processing in the source paper ran as follows. Normalization of each sample was performed by random selection of 1 million high-quality reads, each carrying a distinct molecular identifier. Reads with shared molecular identifiers were discarded instead of being binned into consensus sequences. MiTCR, with a Q25 quality threshold and the strictest error-elimination algorithm, was used for CDR3 identification, clonotype clustering and error correction. A nonparametric unseen species model with Euler transformation was used to estimate a lower bound on total TCR beta diversity. TCRdb trimmed public reads at Q25 via fastp, called clones via MiXCR and kept in-frame beta chains. One record per CDR3 amino acid sequence lists the most common genes and DNA. The V and J calls follow TCRdb's processing rather than the paper's. The table for this sample lists roughly 800,000 distinct CDR3 sequences; roughly 50% of them were counted only once. 41% of the sample comes from the top ten.

The donors were 40 or so Caucasian individuals from Russia, aged roughly 6 to 100 years, who were systemically healthy. About 10 milliliters of peripheral blood were drawn from each donor into EDTA-treated Vacutainer tubes. Ficoll-Paque density-gradient centrifugation was used to isolate PBMCs, with at least 7 million per sample. Trizol reagent was used to extract total RNA from the PBMCs, yielding at least 5 micrograms per sample. The percentages of naive CD45RAhigh/CD27high T cells were determined by flow cytometry on a PBMC aliquot from every donor. In this sample, this clonotype turned up a few times. Its target antigen remains unknown. There are no base qualities to consult, and no much larger clone falls within one base. The paper as a whole reports these results and caveats: Conclusive comparison of naive and antigen-experienced compartments was prevented by the profiling of bulk unsorted PBMCs. Compared with the aged group, the long-lived group had more naive CD4+ T cells, fewer expanded clones and increased TCR diversity, a pattern suggesting age selection. A strong correlation was found between observed TCR beta diversity and the percentage of naive T cells measured by flow cytometry. Estimates of total diversity from one million sequenced T cells were regarded as lower bounds and underestimates. Because the CMV infection status of the donors was unknown, age-related changes in expanded clonotypes may potentially have been confounded. As age increased, observed TCR beta diversity per million T cells dropped in a roughly linear way, and a significant reduction was already evident by age roughly 36.

The specimen was blood. This TCR was sampled from a man older than 75 in good health.

Here is the DNA: TGTGCCAGCAGGGATCCCCCGGGACCTCACAGATACGCGTATTTT. This translates into CASRDPPGPHRYAYF. The receptor chain draws on TRBV2 and TRBJ2-3; the D region is possibly TRBD1 or TRBD2, each matching across 5 bases. Per the germline V gene, SNHLY is the CDR1 and FYNNEI is the CDR2. V is cut by 6 bases and J by 14 bases, and the space between the germline ends is 27 bases. Including the terminal cysteine and phenylalanine, the CDR3 comprises 15 residues. Left in the record is the CDR3 DNA by itself, 45 bases read in frame from the first base.